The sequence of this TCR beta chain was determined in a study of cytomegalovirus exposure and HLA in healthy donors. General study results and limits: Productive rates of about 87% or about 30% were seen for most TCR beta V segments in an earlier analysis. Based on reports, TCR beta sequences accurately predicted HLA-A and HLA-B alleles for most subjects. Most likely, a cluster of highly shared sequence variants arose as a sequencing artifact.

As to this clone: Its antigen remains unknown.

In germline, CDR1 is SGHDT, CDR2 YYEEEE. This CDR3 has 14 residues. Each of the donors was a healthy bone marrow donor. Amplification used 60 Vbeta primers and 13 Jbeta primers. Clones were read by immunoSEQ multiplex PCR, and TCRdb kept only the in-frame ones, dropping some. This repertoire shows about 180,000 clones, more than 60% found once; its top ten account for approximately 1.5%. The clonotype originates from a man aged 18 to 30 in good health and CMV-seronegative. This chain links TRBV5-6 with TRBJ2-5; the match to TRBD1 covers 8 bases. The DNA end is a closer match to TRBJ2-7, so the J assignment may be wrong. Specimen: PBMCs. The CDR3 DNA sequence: TGTGCCAGCAGCTTGGCACAGGGGGCCTACGAGCAGTACTTC. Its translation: CASSLAQGAYEQYF.